The following is a T cell receptor beta chain sequence with its context. This sample was included in a study of regulatory T cells in long-lasting Graves disease. HTBI primers from iRepertoire and Arm-PCR of CDR3 regions yielded the TCR beta libraries. TCRdb passed the multiplex PCR reads through MiXCR, listing each CDR3 protein once. The sample records 600,000 to 850,000 distinct CDR3 sequences, around 32% being singletons. Germline V gene lookup returns CDR1 DFQATT and CDR2 SNEGSKA (reference sequence). The CDR3 consists of 15 residues. V gave up 0 bases and J gave up 0 bases, with 11 bases separating them. Time point meaning: persistent/refractory GD, antithyroid drugs over 5 years with positive TRAb. PBMCs provided the RNA from which the TCR library was made. As a group, patients came from one endocrinology department in Xi'an, China.

This TCR was recovered from a female donor with Graves disease. The chain is built from TRBV20-1 and TRBJ1-1; D is unclear. The sequencing here drew on peripheral blood mononuclear cells (PBMCs), taken when the disease was refractory, from a patient treated with antithyroid drugs. The CDR3 protein is CSARDLGGMNTEAFF. CDR3 sequence (DNA): TGCAGTGCTAGAGATCTTGGCGGGATGAACACTGAAGCTTTCTTT.